This TCR beta chain was obtained from a study of blood T cell repertoires in COVID-19. Participant age was about 18 to 89 years, and participants resided in 24 US areas. Grouping used clinical history reported by participants in a survey and questionnaire. Recovered Cohort 3 donors showed two negative PCRs, clearance, or symptom resolution. Study processing details: For nucleated cells, counts were estimated from reference gene primer amplification. Measured with immunoSEQ multiplex PCR; TCRdb has only the in-frame clones, and not every one. D and trimming were read from the DNA, whereas the V and J calls and clone size are those reported in that table. The sample has about 400,000 clones; nearly 90% are singletons. Sequencing used PBMCs or T cells enriched from blood (not recorded which). The TCR comes from a young woman who had recovered from COVID-19.

DNA for the CDR3: TGTGCCAGCAGGACCACAGGGTTCGACATTCAGTACTTC. Its translation is CASRTTGFDIQYF. This rearrangement joins TRBV27 to TRBJ2-4; TRBD1 is a possible D gene (6 bases). Germline assignment: CDR1 MNHEY and CDR2 SMNVEV (reference sequence). The CDR3 runs to 13 residues. Trimming took 6 bases from V and 8 from J, leaving 14 bases between them.